The T cell receptor (beta chain) described here comes from a study of response to subunit inactivated influenza vaccine. Germline V gives CDR1 DFQATT, CDR2 SNEGSKA (reference sequence). V lost 3 bases, J lost 3 bases, and 13 bases stayed unmatched. The CDR3 loop spans 17 amino acids. TCRdb processed the RT-PCR reads anew with MiXCR; each CDR3 protein has one entry. This table has roughly 500,000 distinct CDR3 sequences, 25% appearing once. This receptor was taken from a man between 50 and 59 years old who received an inactivated influenza vaccine. The chain has TRBV20-1 and TRBJ2-1; 8 bases are a match to TRBD2. The source material was CD4+ T cells sorted from PBMCs, sampled about 5 days after vaccination. The CDR3 DNA follows: TGCAGTGCTAGCCACCTCGCTCGGGGGGGACACTACAATGAGCAGTTCTTC. This gives the protein CSASHLARGGHYNEQFF.